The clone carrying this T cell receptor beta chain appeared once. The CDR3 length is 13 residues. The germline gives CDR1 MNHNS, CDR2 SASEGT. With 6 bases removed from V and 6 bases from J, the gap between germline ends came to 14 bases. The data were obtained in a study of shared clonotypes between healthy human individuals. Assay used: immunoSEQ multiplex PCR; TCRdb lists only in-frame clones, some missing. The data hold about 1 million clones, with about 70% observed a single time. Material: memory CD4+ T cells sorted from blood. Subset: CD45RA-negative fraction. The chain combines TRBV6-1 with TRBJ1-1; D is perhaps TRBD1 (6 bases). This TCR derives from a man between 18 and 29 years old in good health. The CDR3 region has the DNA TGTGCCAGCAGGAACAGGGATCCTCCTGAAGCTTTCTTT. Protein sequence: CASRNRDPPEAFF.